The 16 T cell receptor beta chains below all came from one sample that was sequenced in a study of cytomegalovirus exposure and HLA in healthy donors. The PCR used 60 Vbeta and 13 Jbeta primers. The table came from immunoSEQ multiplex PCR; TCRdb's copy has only in-frame clones and leaves some out. In the table there are some 200,000 clones, roughly 9.5% of which are singletons. The sample comprised PBMCs. All receptors come from a woman aged 25 to 45 in good health and CMV-seropositive.

The table lists this clone with a few counts. DNA of the CDR3: TGCGCCAGCAGCTTGGAGGGGAGCACAGATACGCAGTATTTT. Its translation is CASSLEGSTDTQYF. This chain links TRBV5-1 with TRBJ2-3, with D possibly TRBD1 on 5 matching bases. CDR3 length equals 14 residues. V was pared by 0 bases and J by 0 bases, with 5 bases between. Germline CDR1 is SGHRS and CDR2 is YFSETQ.

In this sample, this clone turned up a few times. The chain carries TRBV6-1 and TRBJ2-1; 13 bases line up with TRBD2. CDR3 length equals 16 residues. J lost 3 bases, V lost 4 bases, and 3 bases had no gene match. Germline V gives CDR1 MNHNS, CDR2 SASEGT. The CDR3 spells CASSARTSGSYNEQFF. CDR3 coding DNA: TGTGCCAGCAGTGCTAGGACTAGCGGGAGCTACAATGAGCAGTTCTTC.

This clone appeared a few times. The chain joins TRBV7-8 to TRBJ2-5; 7 bases align to TRBD1. The ends lost 5 bases at V and 5 bases at J; junction bases unmatched: 8. The CDR3 sequence is 14 residues long. From germline, CDR1 is SGHVS and CDR2 FQNEAQ. The CDR3: CASSATGVRETQYF. The CDR3 region has the DNA TGTGCCAGCAGCGCCACAGGGGTACGGGAGACCCAGTACTTC.

The rearrangement uses TRBV6-5 and TRBJ2-7; 7 bases are shared with TRBD2. This CDR3 spans 14 amino acids. Trimming took 2 bases from V and 4 from J; bases not matched to a gene: 5. The germline V gene encodes CDR1 MNHEY and CDR2 SVGAGI. The CDR3 DNA is TGTGCCAGCAGTTACCAGAGCGGGGCTTACGAGCAGTACTTC. Translating it yields CASSYQSGAYEQYF.

This clone turned up a few times. This chain links TRBV27 with TRBJ1-1, with D unclear. CDR1 and CDR2 (germline): MNHEY, SMNVEV (reference sequence). This CDR3 region has 14 residues. V was shortened by 2 bases and J by 4 bases, with 11 bases between the two germline ends. This CDR3 is CASSLQPTVTEAFF. DNA for the CDR3: TGTGCCAGCAGTTTACAACCTACGGTCACTGAAGCTTTCTTT.

As for this clone: Sequence at one end of the junction differs from germline and may be a read error. The chain carries TRBV5-1 and TRBJ2-4; D is possibly TRBD1 (6 bases). Per germline, CDR1 SGHRS and CDR2 YFSETQ. There are 14 residues in the CDR3. Here the CDR3 reads CASSSGLLRDIQCF. Written as DNA, the CDR3 is TGCGCCAGCAGCTCCGGACTTCTGAGGGACATTCAGTGCTTC.

The gene calls are TRBV9 and TRBJ2-7; 16 bases align to TRBD2. Germline-derived CDR1 and CDR2 are SGDLS and YYNGEE. The V and J ends lost 4 bases and 7 bases, in that order; junction bases with no gene match: 11. The CDR3 is 17 residues long. CDR3 residues: CASSLGLAGGPIKEQYF. Here the CDR3 DNA reads TGTGCCAGCAGCCTGGGACTAGCGGGAGGGCCGATAAAGGAGCAGTACTTC. The full variable domain, in which reference TRBV9 and TRBJ2-7 provide the parts outside the CDR3, is DSGVTQTPKHLITATGQRVTLRCSPRSGDLSVYWYQQSLDQGLQFLIQYYNGEERAKGNILERFSAQQFPDLHSELNLSSLELGDSALYFCASSLGLAGGPIKEQYFGPGTRLTVT.

The chain uses TRBV5-4 and TRBJ2-5; 7 bases align to TRBD2. The CDR3 sequence is 16 residues long. V lost 2 bases, J lost 2 bases, and 9 bases stayed unmatched. Germline values: CDR1 SGHNT, CDR2 YYREEE (reference sequence). The CDR3: CASSLGSSGNQETQYF. In DNA, the CDR3 is TGTGCCAGCAGCTTAGGCTCTAGCGGTAATCAAGAGACCCAGTACTTC.

The chain links TRBV30 to TRBJ1-5; 10 bases agree with TRBD1. Germline assignment: CDR1 GTSNPN and CDR2 SVGIG (reference sequence). V lost 2 bases and J lost 4; bases outside the gene matches: 2. This CDR3 has 14 amino acids. DNA of the CDR3: TGTGCCTGGAGTCGGGACAGGGGTAATCAGCCCCAGCATTTT. Translated, it gives CAWSRDRGNQPQHF.

The gene calls are TRBV5-8 and TRBJ2-3; D uncertain. This CDR3 has 16 residues. Germline V CDR1 and CDR2: SGHTS, YDEGEE. The germline V and J ends were trimmed by 4 bases and 2 bases, with 17 bases remaining between them. The CDR3 nucleotides are TGTGCCAGCAGCCGACTGGAGTTTATAAACACAGATACGCAGTATTTT. It codes for CASSRLEFINTDTQYF. The variable domain in full, with the rest retrieved from reference TRBV5-8 and TRBJ2-3, is EAGVTQSPTHLIKTRGQQATLRCSPISGHTSVYWYQQALGLGLQFLLWYDEGEERNRGNFPPRFSGRQFPNYSSELNVNALELEDSALYLCASSRLEFINTDTQYFGPGTRLTVL.

The CDR3 coding sequence is TGTGCCAGCAGCGCAGGTTTGGCCGGAAACACCATATATTTT. This codes for CASSAGLAGNTIYF. V is TRBV5-5 and J is TRBJ1-3, with D unresolved. The CDR3 runs 14 residues. The germline V gene has CDR1 SGHKS and CDR2 YYEKEE (reference sequence). V was cut by 4 bases and J by 4 bases, with 12 bases left in between.

A few counts support this clone. The chain is built from TRBV4-1 and TRBJ1-5, with 9 bases that match TRBD1. With V trimmed by 4 bases and J by 8 bases, 12 bases remained unmatched. Per germline, CDR1 MGHRA and CDR2 YSYEKL. This CDR3 spans 16 amino acids. The CDR3 DNA reads TGCGCCAGCAGCCGGTCGGGACAGGGAGGGACCAAGCCCCAGCATTTT. Translating gives CASSRSGQGGTKPQHF.

This chain uses TRBV7-7 with TRBJ2-1; D ambiguous. The CDR3 runs 13 residues. CDR1 SSHAT and CDR2 FNYEAQ come from the germline V gene (reference sequence). The V gene lost 5 bases and the J gene lost 3 bases, with 8 bases spanning the gap. CDR3 nucleotide sequence: TGTGCCAGCAGCCTATCTCTCTACAATGAGCAGTTCTTC. It translates to CASSLSLYNEQFF.

This chain uses TRBV4-1 with TRBJ2-3; 8 positions match TRBD2. The V and J ends lost 5 bases and 3 bases, in that order; junction bases with no gene match: 4. The V gene's germline CDR1 is MGHRA and CDR2 YSYEKL. This CDR3 comprises 14 residues. CDR3 residues: CASSSREGTDTQYF. The CDR3 DNA reads as TGCGCCAGCAGCTCCCGGGAGGGGACAGATACGCAGTATTTT.

The table lists this clone with a few counts. V usage is TRBV27 and J usage is TRBJ2-7; no definite D call. This CDR3 contains 13 residues. The V and J ends lost 3 bases and 1 base respectively, with 7 bases between them. The germline V gene encodes CDR1 MNHEY and CDR2 SMNVEV (reference sequence). The CDR3 spells CASSFYWSYEQYF. CDR3 in DNA: TGTGCCAGCAGTTTCTACTGGTCCTACGAGCAGTACTTC.

This clone was seen a few times. The chain combines TRBV29-1 with TRBJ2-7; tentatively, D is TRBD2 (6 bases). Looked up from germline, CDR1 is SQVTM and CDR2 is ANQGSEA. The CDR3 runs to 12 residues. V was trimmed by 3 bases and J by 1 base, leaving 7 bases between them. CDR3 nucleotide sequence: TGCAGCGTTGATGGAGGGTCCTACGAGCAGTACTTC. Protein product: CSVDGGSYEQYF.